The entry below gives a single TCR beta chain sequence along with its context. Its antigen remains unidentified. For the second PCR, which ran for roughly 6 to 12 cycles, a sample-barcoded 5' primer and a J-beta primer mix were used. One entry per CDR3 protein results from TCRdb running MiXCR on the 5' RACE reads. This sample yields approximately 290,000 distinct CDR3 sequences, of which around 29% are seen a single time; approximately 30% belongs to the top ten. These data belong to a study of blood T cells in healthy people across ages. Findings and caveats of the study: Naive CD4+ cell counts and diversity both ran higher in long-lived than in aged donors. Bulk PBMC profiling left naive and antigen-experienced comparisons inconclusive. Changes in expanded clonotypes were possibly confounded, as the CMV status of donors was unknown.

The CDR3 extends over 13 amino acids. Germline V gives CDR1 SGHTA, CDR2 FQGNSA. J lost 2 bases, V lost 3 bases, and 1 base had no gene match. This clonotype was obtained from a woman in her 70s in good health. The gene calls are TRBV7-2 and TRBJ2-7, with 7 bases aligning to TRBD2. The sequenced sample consisted of blood. In DNA, the CDR3 is TGTGCCAGCAGCTTGCTAGCGGCCTACGAGCAGTACTTC. It is translated as CASSLLAAYEQYF.